This T cell receptor beta chain was observed in a study of shared clonotypes between healthy human individuals. The assay was immunoSEQ multiplex PCR, and TCRdb's table has in-frame clones only and misses some. This sample has about 490,000 clones; roughly 85% occur once, and the top ten carry approximately 12%. Trimming removed 5 bases at V and 3 bases at J, with 16 bases between. In germline, CDR1 is GTSNPN, CDR2 SVGIG (reference sequence). The length of the CDR3 is 14 residues. This chain uses TRBV30 with TRBJ1-2; no reliable D call. Specimen: PBMCs. The sequence derives from a woman in her thirties or forties in good health. Some clones in this sample may be carry-over from other donors' samples. CDR3 sequence reads: CAWSGPPPHYGYTF. For the CDR3, the DNA is TGTGCCTGGTCTGGTCCCCCTCCCCACTATGGCTACACCTTC.